This T cell receptor beta chain is from a study of blood T cells in healthy people across ages. The study's findings and limits: Estimated diversity that came from one million T cells was considered an underestimate. Both higher diversity and more naive CD4+ cells marked long-lived donors when set against aged donors.

No fewer than 5.5 micrograms of total RNA were isolated from every sample. On this clonotype: Its cognate antigen is unknown.

The use of a sample-barcoded 5' primer and a J-beta primer mix characterized a second PCR of roughly 6 to 11 cycles. TCRdb re-called the 5' RACE reads through MiXCR, storing one row per CDR3 protein. This sample has hundreds of thousands of distinct CDR3 sequences, with about 32% found just once. Sequencing was performed on blood. The TCR comes from a woman of 80 years or more in good health.

The CDR3 coding sequence is TGTGCCAGCAGCCTTAGGACAGGGCGAAAAACTGAAGCTTTCTTT. Amino acid sequence: CASSLRTGRKTEAFF. This chain connects TRBV11-1 to TRBJ1-1; 8 bases are shared with TRBD1. Trimming at V came to 5 bases and at J to 5 bases, leaving 10 bases not matched to a gene. The CDR3 totals 15 residues. Germline V lookup: CDR1 SGHAT, CDR2 FQDESV (reference sequence).